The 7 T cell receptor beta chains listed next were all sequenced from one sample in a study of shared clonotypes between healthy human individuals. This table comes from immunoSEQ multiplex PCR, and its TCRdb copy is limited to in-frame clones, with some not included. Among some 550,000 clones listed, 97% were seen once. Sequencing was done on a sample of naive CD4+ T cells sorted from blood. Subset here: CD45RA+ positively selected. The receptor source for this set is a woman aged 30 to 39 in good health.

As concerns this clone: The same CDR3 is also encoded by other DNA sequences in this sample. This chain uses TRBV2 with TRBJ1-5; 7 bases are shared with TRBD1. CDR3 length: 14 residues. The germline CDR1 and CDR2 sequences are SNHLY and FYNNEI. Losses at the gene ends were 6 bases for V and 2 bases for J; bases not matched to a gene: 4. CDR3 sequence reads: CASSGDRGNQPQHF. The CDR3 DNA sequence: TGTGCCAGCAGCGGAGACAGGGGCAATCAGCCCCAGCATTTT.

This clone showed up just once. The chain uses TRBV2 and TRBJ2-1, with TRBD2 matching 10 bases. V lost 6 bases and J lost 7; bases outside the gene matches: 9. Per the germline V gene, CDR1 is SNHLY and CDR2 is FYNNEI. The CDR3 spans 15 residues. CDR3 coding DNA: TGTGCCAGCAGACAGAAGGCTAGCGGGAGTAATGAGCAGTTCTTC. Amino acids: CASRQKASGSNEQFF.

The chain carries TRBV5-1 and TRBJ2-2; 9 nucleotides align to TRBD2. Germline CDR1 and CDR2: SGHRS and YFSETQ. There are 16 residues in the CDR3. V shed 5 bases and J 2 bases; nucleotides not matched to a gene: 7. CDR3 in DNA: TGCGCCAGCAGGATGATTAGCGGGAGTAACACCGGGGAGCTGTTTTTT. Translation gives CASRMISGSNTGELFF.

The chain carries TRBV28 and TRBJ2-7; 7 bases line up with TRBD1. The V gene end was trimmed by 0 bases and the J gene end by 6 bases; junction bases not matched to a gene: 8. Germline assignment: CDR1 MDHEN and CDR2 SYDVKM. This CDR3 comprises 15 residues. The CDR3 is CASSLWTTGTGEQYF. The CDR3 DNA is TGTGCCAGCAGTTTATGGACGACAGGGACGGGCGAGCAGTACTTC. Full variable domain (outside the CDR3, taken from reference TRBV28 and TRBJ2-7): DVKVTQSSRYLVKRTGEKVFLECVQDMDHENMFWYRQDPGLGLRLIYFSYDVKMKEKGDIPEGYSVSREKKERFSLILESASTNQTSMYLCASSLWTTGTGEQYFGPGTRLTVT.

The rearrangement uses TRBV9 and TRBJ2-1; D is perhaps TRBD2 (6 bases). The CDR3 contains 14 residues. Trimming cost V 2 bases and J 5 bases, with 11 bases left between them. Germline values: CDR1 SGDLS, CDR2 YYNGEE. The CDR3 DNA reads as TGTGCCAGCAGCGTTCATTGGGGGGACAATGAGCAGTTCTTC. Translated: CASSVHWGDNEQFF.

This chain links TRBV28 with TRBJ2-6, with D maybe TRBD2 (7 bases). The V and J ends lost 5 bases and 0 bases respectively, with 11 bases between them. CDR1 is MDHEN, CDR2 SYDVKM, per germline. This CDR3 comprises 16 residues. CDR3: CASSGGAPSGANVLTF. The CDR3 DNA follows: TGTGCCAGCAGTGGGGGGGCCCCCTCTGGGGCCAACGTCCTGACTTTC. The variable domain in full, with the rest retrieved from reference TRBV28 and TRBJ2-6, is DVKVTQSSRYLVKRTGEKVFLECVQDMDHENMFWYRQDPGLGLRLIYFSYDVKMKEKGDIPEGYSVSREKKERFSLILESASTNQTSMYLCASSGGAPSGANVLTFGAGSRLTVL.

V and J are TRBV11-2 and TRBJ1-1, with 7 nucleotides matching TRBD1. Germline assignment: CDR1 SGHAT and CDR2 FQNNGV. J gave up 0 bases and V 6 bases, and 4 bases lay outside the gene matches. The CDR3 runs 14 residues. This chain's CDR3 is CASRLGQMNTEAFF. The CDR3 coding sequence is TGTGCCAGCAGACTGGGACAGATGAACACTGAAGCTTTCTTT.